Listed below are T cell receptor beta chains from one sample, sequenced in a study of Ad26.COV2.S vaccination and SARS-CoV-2 variants. Generated by immunoSEQ multiplex PCR, the TCRdb table keeps only in-frame clones and is missing some. The profile shows some 300,000 clones, about 86% of them singletons. This specimen consisted of peripheral blood, obtained in a trial of Ad26.COV2.S vaccine versus placebo. Every receptor here comes from a person aged 18-65 years who received the Ad26.COV2.S COVID-19 vaccine or a placebo. CDR3s include the opening cysteine and the closing phenylalanine or tryptophan. A D gene is named only where the DNA matches it firmly. Expanded clones are given a class, and other clones once, few, many or no size at all.

v_gene	abundance	j_gene	d_gene	CDR3aa	CDR3nt
TRBV10-3	-	TRBJ2-2	TRBD2	CAISAGGTGELFF	TGTGCCATCAGTGCGGGGGGCACCGGGGAGCTGTTTTTT
TRBV9	-	TRBJ2-7	-	CASSVETGTREQYF	TGTGCCAGCAGCGTAGAAACAGGGACGCGGGAGCAGTACTTC
TRBV5-6	-	TRBJ1-5	-	CASSLAGFGGNQPQHF	TGTGCCAGCAGCCTGGCAGGTTTTGGCGGCAATCAGCCCCAGCATTTT
TRBV9	few	TRBJ1-1	TRBD1	CASTVGTDMNTEAFF	TGTGCCAGCACCGTAGGGACAGATATGAACACTGAAGCTTTCTTT
TRBV11-3	few	TRBJ2-1	TRBD2	CASSTYGGGASNEQFF	TGTGCCAGCAGCACATATGGCGGGGGGGCTTCGAATGAGCAGTTCTTC
TRBV7-3	-	TRBJ2-3	TRBD2	CASSLRGPGTSGGASDTQYF	TGTGCCAGCAGCTTACGAGGACCCGGGACTAGCGGGGGGGCATCCGATACGCAGTATTTT
TRBV25-1	-	TRBJ2-1	TRBD1	CASSAARDRNYNEQFF	TGTGCCAGCAGTGCTGCCCGGGACAGGAACTACAATGAGCAGTTCTTC
TRBV11-2	-	TRBJ2-2	-	CASRPPGQRNTGELFF	TGTGCCAGCAGACCTCCGGGACAAAGGAACACCGGGGAGCTGTTTTTT
TRBV12-3/TRBV12-4	-	TRBJ2-7	TRBD2	CATSTGGAYEQYF	TGTGCCACCTCAACCGGGGGGGCCTACGAGCAGTACTTC
TRBV5-1	-	TRBJ1-1	-	CASTRGVVDTEAFF	TGCGCCAGCACGCGCGGTGTTGTGGACACTGAAGCTTTCTTT
TRBV5-6	-	TRBJ1-4	-	CASSLQGLNEKLFF	TGTGCCAGCAGCTTACAGGGCCTTAATGAAAAACTGTTTTTT
TRBV6-2/TRBV6-3	-	TRBJ1-4	-	CASSNKGGQGRREKLFF	TGTGCCAGCAGCAACAAAGGAGGGCAGGGCCGAAGGGAAAAACTGTTTTTT
TRBV19	-	TRBJ1-3	-	CASSTNHGLSSGNTIYF	TGTGCCAGTAGTACCAATCACGGGTTGAGCTCTGGAAACACCATATATTTT
TRBV19	few	TRBJ1-2	-	CATQMGSYGYTF	TGTGCCACCCAGATGGGCAGCTATGGCTACACCTTC
TRBV6-5	-	TRBJ1-2	-	CASSYSASRHYGYTF	TGTGCCAGCAGTTACTCGGCTAGTCGGCACTATGGCTACACCTTC
TRBV2	few	TRBJ1-6	-	CASTQMGTWSYNSPLHF	TGTGCCAGCACCCAAATGGGGACATGGTCCTATAATTCACCCCTCCACTTT
TRBV21-1	-	TRBJ1-1	-	CASSNNGLLVTEAFF	TGTGCCAGCAGCAATAATGGCCTCCTAGTCACTGAAGCTTTCTTT
TRBV3-1/TRBV3-2	-	TRBJ1-6	-	CASSQVGSPLHF	TGTGCCAGCAGCCAAGTTGGCTCACCCCTCCACTTT